This TCR beta chain originates from a study of blood T cell repertoires in COVID-19. Study-wide background: There were acute and convalescent COVID-19 samples, and they came from the United States, Italy and Spain.

Methods used by the authors: Reference gene primer amplification gave estimated nucleated cell counts. Sequenced by immunoSEQ multiplex PCR; TCRdb stores in-frame clones only, minus some. The V and J calls and the clone size are those of that table, but D and trimming were determined from the DNA. Of 140,000 to 150,000 clones listed, around nine tenths are singletons. CDR3 length: 17 amino acids. Unmatched junction bases numbered 9, after V lost 1 base and J lost 6 bases. Germline V gene lookup returns CDR1 SEHNR and CDR2 FQNEAQ (reference sequence). The J gene is TRBJ2-1, the V gene TRBV7-9; 10 nucleotides align to TRBD2. The sample was peripheral blood. This clonotype was obtained from a man aged 55 to 70 with active or convalescent COVID-19. For the CDR3, the DNA is TGTGCCAGCAGCTTAGGGTCCCTAGCGGGAGTTTCCAATGAGCAGTTCTTC. Its protein product is CASSLGSLAGVSNEQFF.